Shown below are 21 T cell receptor beta chains from a single sample sequenced in a study of T cells in Graves' hyperthyroidism and ophthalmopathy (dated by TCRdb to about 2019). Libraries were built with multiplex PCR. The sample was run on an Illumina HiSeq 2000. The TCR beta CDR3 regions were amplified from the RNA transcripts. A first-round RT-PCR of the TCR CDR3 used the HTBI primer set with the Qiagen OneStep RT-PCR kit. Using fastp at Q25 and MiXCR, TCRdb reprocessed the public reads and kept productive beta chains. Rows merge per CDR3 protein into single entries with the most common DNA and genes. Recorded for this sample are roughly 500,000 distinct CDR3 sequences; 22% of them occurred a single time. The top ten hold 45% to 50% of the sample. The specimen sequenced was blood. The receptors come from a woman in her 70s with Graves' ophthalmopathy.

This clonotype has only a few counts. V gene TRBV10-3 combines with J gene TRBJ2-4; no definite D call. The CDR3 has 13 amino acids. Trimming removed 2 bases at V and 8 bases at J, with 10 bases between. In germline, CDR1 is ENHRY, CDR2 SYGVKD. The CDR3 is CAISEPDKYIQYF. CDR3 sequence (DNA): TGTGCCATCAGTGAGCCCGACAAGTACATTCAGTACTTC.

The V gene is TRBV29-1, the J gene TRBJ1-3, with D hard to call. Germline V CDR1 and CDR2: SQVTM, ANQGSEA. The CDR3 has 14 residues. Trimming stripped 3 bases from V and 0 bases from J, with 9 bases between. CDR3 nucleotide sequence: TGCAGCGTTGAGAAGGGTAGCTCTGGAAACACCATATATTTT. Amino acid sequence: CSVEKGSSGNTIYF.

V is TRBV9 and J is TRBJ2-3; weak D call: TRBD2 (7 bases). This CDR3 has 15 residues. Germline V gene lookup returns CDR1 SGDLS and CDR2 YYNGEE. V gave up 4 bases and J gave up 5 bases, with 17 bases separating them. The CDR3 loop is CASSPASRGGDTQYF. In DNA form, the CDR3 reads TGTGCCAGCAGCCCTGCGAGTAGGGGGGGAGATACGCAGTATTTT.

This clonotype was seen repeatedly, ten times or more. The chain has TRBV27 and TRBJ2-7; 9 positions agree with TRBD1. In germline, CDR1 is MNHEY, CDR2 SMNVEV (reference sequence). V was clipped by 2 bases and J by 5 bases; unmatched bases: 10. This CDR3 spans 16 amino acids. CDR3 sequence (DNA): TGTGCCAGCAGTTTAATTGGTCGGACAGGGGTTGACGAGCAGTACTTC. Its protein product is CASSLIGRTGVDEQYF.

This clonotype was counted between two and nine times. The CDR3 sequence: CSARNSGVGRQHF. The CDR3 nucleotides read TGCAGTGCTAGAAACTCTGGGGTTGGGAGGCAGCATTTT. This chain uses TRBV20-1 with TRBJ1-5; D ambiguous. CDR3 length equals 13 residues. The germline V gene has CDR1 DFQATT and CDR2 SNEGSKA (reference sequence). The germline V and J ends were trimmed by 2 bases and 13 bases, with 18 bases remaining between them.

This clonotype was detected ten times or more. The rearrangement links TRBV11-1 to TRBJ2-7, with 8 bases matching TRBD1. CDR1 is SGHAT, CDR2 FQDESV, per germline (reference sequence). V was clipped by 10 bases and J by 2 bases; unmatched bases: 10. There are 14 residues in the CDR3. CDR3 region: CAILLIRGPYEQYF. CDR3 DNA sequence: TGTGCCATCCTACTCATCAGGGGGCCCTACGAGCAGTACTTC.

This clonotype was seen ten or more times. The chain carries TRBV7-2 and TRBJ1-1; a weak D match, TRBD1 (6 bases). Germline V CDR1 and CDR2: SGHTA, FQGNSA. The V and J ends lost 1 base and 0 bases respectively, with 12 bases between them. This CDR3 spans 16 amino acids. CDR3 in DNA: TGTGCCAGCAGCTTAGTGGGGGGCCGAATGAACACTGAAGCTTTCTTT. Encoded protein: CASSLVGGRMNTEAFF.

At least ten counts were recorded for this clonotype. The chain recombines TRBV7-3 with TRBJ2-1, with a possible D match to TRBD2 (6 bases). The length of the CDR3 is 14 residues. Germline assignment: CDR1 SGHTA and CDR2 FQGTGA. V was pared by 4 bases and J by 3 bases, with 10 bases between. The CDR3 spells CASSSSGVYNEQFF. In DNA, the CDR3 is TGTGCCAGCAGCTCCTCGGGAGTCTACAATGAGCAGTTCTTC.

This clonotype has just a few counts. The rearrangement uses TRBV20-1 and TRBJ1-2, with TRBD1 as a possible D gene (5 bases). The CDR3 spans 17 residues. Germline V gene sequence: CDR1 DFQATT, CDR2 SNEGSKA (reference sequence). V was trimmed by 1 base and J by 1 base, leaving 19 bases between them. In DNA form, the CDR3 reads TGCAGTGCTAGAGCTTTGGCCCCGAGGGGCTTTAACTATGGCTACACCTTC. Amino acid sequence: CSARALAPRGFNYGYTF.

The J gene is TRBJ2-3, the V gene TRBV7-6, with 10 bases that match TRBD2. Germline V CDR1 and CDR2: SGHVS, FNYEAQ. With V trimmed by 5 bases and J by 0 bases, 5 bases remained unmatched. The CDR3 extends over 16 amino acids. As DNA, the CDR3 is TGTGCCAGCAGCGGTTCACTAGCGGGAAGCACAGATACGCAGTATTTT. Protein: CASSGSLAGSTDTQYF. The variable domain in full, completed from reference TRBV7-6 and TRBJ2-3, reads GAGVSQSPRYKVTKRGQDVALRCDPISGHVSLYWYRQALGQGPEFLTYFNYEAQQDKSGLPNDRFSAERPEGSISTLTIQRTEQRDSAMYRCASSGSLAGSTDTQYFGPGTRLTVL.

The chain carries TRBV20-1 and TRBJ2-7; tentatively, D is TRBD1 (5 bases). The CDR3 covers 12 residues. CDR1 and CDR2 from the germline V gene are DFQATT and SNEGSKA (reference sequence). Trimming shortened V by 6 bases and J by 0 bases, and 9 bases separated the two germline ends. CDR3 in amino acids: CSAPGRSYEQYF. The CDR3 bases are TGCAGTGCCCCAGGGCGCTCCTACGAGCAGTACTTC.

Details on this clonotype: This clone may be a read error of a much larger clone one base away. This chain links TRBV18 with TRBJ2-5; no reliable D call. The length of the CDR3 is 12 residues. Germline CDR1 reads KGHSH; CDR2 reads LQKENI. The CDR3 protein is CASSPPLETQHF. The CDR3, as DNA: TGTGCCAGCTCACCCCCCTTGGAGACCCAGCACTTC.

The chain links TRBV14 to TRBJ1-4, with D tentatively TRBD1 (6 bases). Germline V gene lookup returns CDR1 SGHDN and CDR2 FVKESK. The CDR3 runs 16 residues. The V and J ends lost 0 bases and 7 bases respectively, with 15 bases between them. The CDR3 sequence: CASSQEGAGAREKLFF. The CDR3 nucleotides are TGTGCCAGCAGCCAAGAAGGAGCGGGGGCGCGTGAAAAACTGTTTTTT.

This clonotype was detected ten times or more. The chain uses TRBV12-3 or TRBV12-4 and TRBJ1-4, with a tentative D call TRBD1 (5 bases). This CDR3 spans 14 amino acids. Between the trimmed V and J ends, which lost 6 bases and 4 bases, there was a span of 12 bases. The CDR3 bases are TGTGCCAGCAGCCCGGGACGGCGTAATGAAAAACTGTTTTTT. Translating it yields CASSPGRRNEKLFF.

This clonotype appeared a few times. This sequence joins TRBV6-1 and TRBJ2-3, with 8 bases that match TRBD2. The J segment lost 4 bases and the V segment lost 6 bases, leaving 9 bases of the junction unmatched. The CDR3 is 15 amino acids. Germline V CDR1 and CDR2: MNHNS, SASEGT. CDR3 sequence: CASSQAGAGSDTQYF. CDR3 coding DNA: TGTGCCAGCAGCCAAGCGGGAGCGGGCTCAGATACGCAGTATTTT.

J is TRBJ1-5 and V is TRBV12-3 or TRBV12-4; no definite D call. The CDR3 runs 15 residues. Between the trimmed V and J ends, which lost 4 bases and 3 bases, there was a span of 13 bases. The CDR3 here is CASSWGRGSNQPQHF. Written as DNA, the CDR3 is TGTGCCAGCAGTTGGGGTAGAGGGTCCAATCAGCCCCAGCATTTT.

V usage is TRBV5-1 and J usage is TRBJ2-7; 12 bases agree with TRBD1. Trimming took 3 bases from V and 5 from J; bases not matched to a gene: 6. CDR1 is SGHRS and CDR2 is YFSETQ in the germline V gene. The CDR3 extends over 15 amino acids. The CDR3 loop reads CASSWTGQGANEQYF. CDR3 coding DNA: TGCGCCAGCAGCTGGACGGGACAGGGGGCTAACGAGCAGTACTTC.

This clonotype was seen repeatedly, ten times or more. This chain uses TRBV10-2 with TRBJ1-5; D gene ambiguous. The CDR3 sequence is 14 residues long. Trimming removed 4 bases at V and 0 bases at J, with 7 bases between. Per germline, CDR1 WSHSY and CDR2 SAAADI. CDR3 sequence (DNA): TGCGCCAGCAGTGCCGGACGTAGCAATCAGCCCCAGCATTTT. Its protein is CASSAGRSNQPQHF.

The table lists this clonotype with a few counts. V and J are TRBV30 and TRBJ1-1, with a weak D call TRBD1 (6 bases). The length of the CDR3 is 14 residues. The germline gives CDR1 GTSNPN, CDR2 SVGIG (reference sequence). Trimming pared 2 bases from V and 2 bases from J, leaving 12 bases between. Here the CDR3 DNA reads TGTGCCTGGAGTAGGTGGACAGTCAACACTGAAGCTTTCTTT. Translated: CAWSRWTVNTEAFF.

The chain couples TRBV4-1 to TRBJ1-1, with unresolved D. The CDR3 covers 15 residues. Germline V CDR1 and CDR2: MGHRA, YSYEKL. V lost 1 base, J lost 0 bases, and 9 bases lay in between. Here the CDR3 DNA reads TGCGCCAGCAGCCAAGGTAGCGCATTGAACACTGAAGCTTTCTTT. Amino acid sequence: CASSQGSALNTEAFF.

Many counts were recorded for this clonotype. The V and J genes are TRBV28 and TRBJ1-2; the D gene is possibly TRBD1 (5 bases). V shed 4 bases and J shed 8 bases, with 11 bases lying between them. Per germline, CDR1 MDHEN and CDR2 SYDVKM. There are 12 residues in the CDR3. For the CDR3, the DNA is TGTGCCAGCAGTTCCACCGGACACGGCTACACCTTC. Translation gives CASSSTGHGYTF.